Following are 21 T cell receptor beta chains from one sample sequenced in a study of blood T cells in healthy people across ages. A second PCR of roughly 7 to 11 cycles used a sample-barcoded 5' primer and a J-beta primer mix. TCRdb fed the 5' RACE reads into MiXCR, producing one record per CDR3 protein. The sample comprises around 870,000 distinct CDR3 sequences, more than 25% of which are singletons, and roughly a sixth rests with the top ten. The specimen was blood. Receptor source: a woman of 80 years or more in good health.

This clonotype was detected ten times or more. This chain uses TRBV20-1 with TRBJ2-1, with 15 bases identical to TRBD2. J lost 2 bases, V lost 5 bases, and 4 bases had no gene match. The CDR3 loop spans 16 amino acids. The germline gives CDR1 DFQATT, CDR2 SNEGSKA (reference sequence). For the CDR3, the DNA is TGCAGTGCTCAAGGACTAGCGGGGGGGCCCTACAATGAGCAGTTCTTC. Translated, it gives CSAQGLAGGPYNEQFF.

This clonotype was detected only a few times. This chain links TRBV20-1 with TRBJ2-2; 11 nucleotides agree with TRBD1. This CDR3 region has 17 residues. V lost 0 bases to trimming and J lost 4 bases; unmatched junction nucleotides: 7. Germline V lookup: CDR1 DFQATT, CDR2 SNEGSKA (reference sequence). CDR3 sequence reads: CSARERRGTGGTGELFF. The CDR3 DNA sequence: TGCAGTGCTAGAGAAAGAAGGGGGACAGGGGGCACCGGGGAGCTGTTTTTT.

In its sample, this clonotype was seen a few times. J is TRBJ2-1 and V is TRBV7-2; 9 nucleotides agree with TRBD2. CDR1 and CDR2 (germline): SGHTA, FQGNSA. The CDR3 is 16 residues long. Losses at the gene ends were 4 bases for V and 4 bases for J; bases not matched to a gene: 8. The CDR3 reads CASSSRERGEYNEQFF. The CDR3 coding sequence is TGTGCCAGCAGCTCCCGAGAGCGGGGGGAATACAATGAGCAGTTCTTC.

This chain links TRBV24-1 with TRBJ1-2, with D possibly matching TRBD1 (5 bases). In germline, CDR1 is KGHDR, CDR2 SFDVKD. CDR3 length equals 15 residues. The V and J ends lost 1 base and 2 bases respectively, with 10 bases between them. CDR3 nucleotide sequence: TGTGCCACCAGTGATTTCAACGGGGGAAACTATGGCTACACCTTC. Residues: CATSDFNGGNYGYTF.

Concerning this clonotype: A read error may explain this, as a much larger clone is one base away. The V call is TRBV20-1, the J call TRBJ2-5; 7 bases agree with TRBD1. This CDR3 comprises 13 residues. Germline loops: CDR1 DFQATT, CDR2 SNEGSKA (reference sequence). V lost 3 bases, J lost 4 bases, and 5 bases stayed unmatched. The CDR3 region has the DNA TGCAGTGCTAGGGCGACAGGGAGAGAGACCCAGTACTTC. Translating it yields CSARATGRETQYF.

This clonotype was counted many times. This chain joins TRBV6-5 and TRBJ2-5, with TRBD1 identical over 9 bases. The CDR3 runs to 14 residues. The V segment lost 4 bases and the J segment 5 bases; nucleotides outside the gene matches: 5. Germline V gives CDR1 MNHEY, CDR2 SVGAGI. In DNA, the CDR3 is TGTGCCAGCAGTTTCACAGGGGGCAGGGAGACCCAGTACTTC. Its protein product is CASSFTGGRETQYF.

This rearrangement joins TRBV6-2 or TRBV6-3 to TRBJ2-1, with 9 bases identical to TRBD1. V lost 2 bases, J lost 4 bases, and 18 bases stayed unmatched. The germline V gene encodes CDR1 MNHEY and CDR2 SVGEGT. The CDR3 is made up of 20 amino acids. The CDR3 loop is CASSYTVPGQGDGVYNEQFF. CDR3 nucleotide sequence: TGTGCCAGCAGTTACACCGTTCCGGGACAGGGAGACGGGGTATACAATGAGCAGTTCTTC.

On this clonotype: No conserved phenylalanine or tryptophan is present at the end of the CDR3, so a read error is the likely explanation. The genes are TRBV20-1 and TRBJ1-4; TRBD1 aligns across 9 bases. Losses at the gene ends were 5 bases for V and 5 bases for J; bases not matched to a gene: 3. This CDR3 is built from 13 residues. CDR1 DFQATT and CDR2 SNEGSKA come from the germline V gene (reference sequence). The CDR3: CSALGQGNEKLFV. The CDR3 nucleotides are TGCAGTGCTCTTGGACAGGGGAATGAAAAACTGTTTGTT.

This clonotype has at least ten counts. This chain connects TRBV7-9 to TRBJ2-1; D is possibly TRBD2 (6 bases). This CDR3 has 14 residues. In germline, CDR1 is SEHNR, CDR2 FQNEAQ (reference sequence). Trimming took off 3 bases at V and 7 bases at J, with 13 bases between the two ends. CDR3 in amino acids: CASSLDYANNEQFF. The CDR3 DNA follows: TGTGCCAGCAGCTTGGACTATGCCAATAATGAGCAGTTCTTC.

At least ten counts were recorded for this clonotype. The V and J genes are TRBV5-1 and TRBJ2-3, with 11 bases identical to TRBD2. The CDR3 is made up of 16 amino acids. Trimming at V came to 4 bases and at J to 3 bases, leaving 7 bases not matched to a gene. Per the germline V gene, CDR1 is SGHRS and CDR2 is YFSETQ. CDR3 protein: CASSPGLAGTTDTQYF. CDR3 DNA sequence: TGCGCCAGCAGCCCAGGACTAGCGGGCACGACAGATACGCAGTATTTT.

As for this clonotype: A much larger clone lies a single base off, so this may be a read error. The rearrangement uses TRBV20-1 and TRBJ2-5, with D possibly TRBD2 on 7 matching bases. Trimming removed 6 bases from V and 5 bases from J, with 13 bases in between. The CDR3 runs 12 residues. Germline lookup yields CDR1 DFQATT and CDR2 SNEGSKA (reference sequence). In DNA, the CDR3 is TGCAGTGCAGGGGGGGGGAGCGAGACCCAGTACTTC. Encoded protein: CSAGGGSETQYF.

The table lists this clonotype with a few counts. This rearrangement joins TRBV11-2 to TRBJ1-2; D uncertain. Germline V CDR1 and CDR2: SGHAT, FQNNGV. The V end was cut by 1 base, the J end by 7 bases, with 7 bases between. This CDR3 is built from 12 residues. CDR3 region: CASSLVRVGYTF. The CDR3 bases are TGTGCCAGCAGCTTAGTTCGGGTTGGCTACACCTTC.

The sample holds a few counts of this clonotype. V and J are TRBV6-5 and TRBJ2-2; weak D call: TRBD1 (5 bases). The CDR3 has 12 amino acids. Trimming shortened V by 6 bases and J by 6 bases, and 8 bases separated the two germline ends. Germline values: CDR1 MNHEY, CDR2 SVGAGI. The CDR3: CASSWGSGELFF. CDR3 DNA sequence: TGTGCCAGCAGCTGGGGCTCCGGGGAGCTGTTTTTT.

This clonotype was found a few times. With a much larger clone just one base away, this may be a read error. J is TRBJ2-7 and V is TRBV7-2; D possibly corresponds to TRBD1 (5 bases). Trimming took 5 bases from V and 5 from J, leaving 16 bases between them. Germline V gives CDR1 SGHTA, CDR2 FQGNSA. The CDR3 spans 14 residues. The CDR3 reads CASSVRQLGHEQYF. CDR3 nucleotides: TGTGCCAGCAGCGTACGACAGTTAGGCCACGAGCAGTACTTC.

This chain links TRBV5-1 with TRBJ2-1, with 14 bases aligning to TRBD2. CDR1 and CDR2 (germline): SGHRS, YFSETQ. V lost 0 bases, J lost 6 bases, and 2 bases stayed unmatched. The CDR3 loop spans 16 amino acids. The CDR3 DNA reads TGCGCCAGCAGCTTGGTGACTAGCGGGGGGGCCAATGAGCAGTTCTTC. Encoded protein: CASSLVTSGGANEQFF.

This clonotype was observed at least ten times. The chain links TRBV7-2 to TRBJ2-1, with TRBD1 matching 8 bases. Trimming at V came to 6 bases and at J to 0 bases, leaving 4 bases not matched to a gene. CDR1 and CDR2 from the germline V gene are SGHTA and FQGNSA. This CDR3 contains 15 residues. CDR3 coding DNA: TGTGCCAGCAGGGGACAGGAAAGCTCCTACAATGAGCAGTTCTTC. Translating gives CASRGQESSYNEQFF.

The sample holds many counts of this clonotype. V is TRBV24-1 and J is TRBJ2-1, with 11 bases aligning to TRBD2. The V segment lost 7 bases and the J segment 7 bases; nucleotides outside the gene matches: 2. The germline CDR1 and CDR2 sequences are KGHDR and SFDVKD. CDR3 size: 13 residues. The CDR3 region is CATRASGGNEQFF. The CDR3, as DNA: TGTGCCACCAGGGCTAGCGGGGGGAATGAGCAGTTCTTC.

This clonotype has ten or more counts. The chain combines TRBV2 with TRBJ2-1; a possible D gene is TRBD1 (5 bases). CDR1 and CDR2 (germline): SNHLY, FYNNEI. V was shortened by 9 bases and J by 7 bases, with 28 bases between the two germline ends. This CDR3 region has 17 residues. CDR3 amino acids: CASSQGPPGRGGNEQFF. CDR3 DNA sequence: TGTGCCAGTTCCCAGGGCCCTCCGGGCCGTGGCGGTAATGAGCAGTTCTTC.

This clonotype has a count of ten or more. V and J are TRBV18 and TRBJ2-3; D not certain. With 3 bases removed from V and 3 bases from J, the gap between germline ends came to 13 bases. Per germline, CDR1 KGHSH and CDR2 LQKENI. The CDR3 has 15 amino acids. The CDR3 here is CASSPYPTVTDTQYF. DNA for the CDR3: TGTGCCAGCTCACCGTATCCTACGGTGACAGATACGCAGTATTTT.

This chain joins TRBV6-4 and TRBJ1-5, with D possibly matching TRBD1 (6 bases). The CDR3 totals 13 residues. V dropped 6 bases and J dropped 7 bases, with 13 bases sitting between them. Germline V gives CDR1 MRHNA, CDR2 SNTAGT. The CDR3 bases are TGTGCCAGCAGGGCAGGGGAGGGCCAGCCCCAGCATTTT. Residues: CASRAGEGQPQHF.

The V and J genes are TRBV5-1 and TRBJ2-3; 8 bases match TRBD2. Germline V gene sequence: CDR1 SGHRS, CDR2 YFSETQ. The V segment lost 0 bases and the J segment 1 base; nucleotides outside the gene matches: 7. The CDR3 totals 17 residues. CDR3 in amino acids: CASSLDLHGGGTDTQYF. CDR3 bases: TGCGCCAGCAGCTTGGACCTTCACGGGGGGGGCACAGATACGCAGTATTTT.